This T cell receptor beta chain was sequenced for a study of identifying expanded T cells in peripheral blood. The method was immunoSEQ multiplex PCR; TCRdb's version includes in-frame clones alone and lacks a portion of them. The sample shows about 52,000 clones, around 82% of them seen only once. The V and J ends lost 5 bases and 2 bases respectively, with 13 bases between them. The germline V gene has CDR1 SGHTA and CDR2 FQGNSA. The CDR3 sequence is 14 residues long. The gene calls are TRBV7-2 and TRBJ2-7; D may be TRBD1 (5 bases). Sequencing input: blood. The source is a person between 18 and 75 years old in good health. CDR3 sequence: CASSPTGATYEQYF. The CDR3 coding sequence is TGTGCCAGCAGCCCTACAGGCGCTACCTACGAGCAGTACTTC.